This T cell receptor beta chain is drawn from a study of cytomegalovirus exposure and HLA in healthy donors (dated by TCRdb to about 2017). In terms of the full investigation: According to a later analysis, the 110 or so validation repertoires were produced on the same platform as the 680 or so repertoires of the first cohort. In addition to the first cohort of approximately 670 subjects, a separate validation cohort of around 110 different subjects was used. The study was designed to test whether signatures of past pathogen exposure could be identified by cataloging public T cell receptors. High-throughput TCR immunosequencing, statistical association of individual TCRs with disease status, and machine learning were combined to predict cytomegalovirus infection status. What the authors observed across the whole study: The classifier was reported to diagnose cytomegalovirus status with high specificity and sensitivity in both the original cohort and the validation cohort. In vitro tests confirmed that a few of the cytomegalovirus-associated TCR beta chains recognize cytomegalovirus antigens. In a later analysis, TCRs clustered in the first cohort were found to also tend to co-occur in the 100 to 150 validation repertoires, with approximately 95% of cluster scores above 0. A later analysis had no HLA typing for the validation cohort, so co-occurrence there was scored across all 130 or so repertoires. Most TCR sequences were observed very rarely across donors, whereas some public TCRs were present in many individuals. It was suggested by the authors that the approach could potentially be generalized to other disease states and immunological phenotypes. In the study, 150 to 200 TCR beta chains were listed as associated with cytomegalovirus.

The library was prepared using the immunoSEQ multiplex PCR assay. On the authors' methods: To diagnose cytomegalovirus status from the catalog of TCR beta chain sequences, a statistical classification framework was built. TCRdb provides this immuneACCESS table in a form limited to in-frame rearrangements. Some clones are lacking; in checked studies, under half of them reflect an unresolved V gene, and why the rest are absent is not known. V, J and clone size are those of that table, while D and trimming were read from the DNA. The sample table shows about 130,000 clones, and 90% to 97% are seen once. Less than 2% of the sample belongs to the ten largest clones. Separate from the approximately 730-subject first cohort, the validation cohort of 90 to 150 subjects was the group to which the donors belonged. Sequences MNHNY (CDR1) and SVGAGI (CDR2) are obtained from the germline V gene (reference sequence). Its CDR3 holds 16 amino acids, cysteine through phenylalanine. Only the CDR3 DNA is retained, 48 bases long and in frame from the first base. The V end loses 2 bases and the J end loses 0 bases, and a stretch of 12 bases separates them.

With respect to this clone: Its cognate antigen has yet to be identified. One base away there is no much larger clone; base qualities are not given.

The TCR comes from a man between 18 and 29 years old in good health and CMV-seronegative. The sequenced sample was PBMCs. The rearranged segments are TRBV6-6 and TRBJ2-3; D gene: possibly TRBD1, on 6 matching bases. The CDR3 protein sequence reads: CASSYGTHLSTDTQYF. The DNA sequence is given as TGTGCCAGCAGTTACGGGACACATCTCAGCACAGATACGCAGTATTTT.